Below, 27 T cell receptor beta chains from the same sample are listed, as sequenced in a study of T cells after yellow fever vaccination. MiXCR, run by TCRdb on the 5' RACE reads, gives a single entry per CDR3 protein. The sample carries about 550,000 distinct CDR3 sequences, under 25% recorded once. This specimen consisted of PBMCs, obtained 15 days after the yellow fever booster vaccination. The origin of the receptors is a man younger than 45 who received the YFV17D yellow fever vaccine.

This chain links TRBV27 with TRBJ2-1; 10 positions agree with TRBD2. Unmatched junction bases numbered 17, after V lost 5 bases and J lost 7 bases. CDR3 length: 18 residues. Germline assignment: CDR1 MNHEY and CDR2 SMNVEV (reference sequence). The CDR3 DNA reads TGTGCCAGCAGTCCCCTCCTAGCGGGAGATGGAGGGCTGAATGAGCAGTTCTTC. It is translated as CASSPLLAGDGGLNEQFF.

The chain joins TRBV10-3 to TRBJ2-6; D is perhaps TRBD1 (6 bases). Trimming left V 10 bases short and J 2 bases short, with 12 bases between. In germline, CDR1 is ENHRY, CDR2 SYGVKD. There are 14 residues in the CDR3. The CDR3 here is CASKGVPGANVLTF. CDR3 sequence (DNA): TGTGCCAGCAAGGGGGTCCCTGGGGCCAACGTCCTGACTTTC.

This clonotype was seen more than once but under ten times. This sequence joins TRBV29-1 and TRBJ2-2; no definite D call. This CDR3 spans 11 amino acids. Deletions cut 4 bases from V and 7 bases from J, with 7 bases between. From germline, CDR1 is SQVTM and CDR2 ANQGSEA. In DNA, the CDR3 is TGCAGCGTTGTGTTAAACGGGGAGCTGTTTTTT. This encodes CSVVLNGELFF.

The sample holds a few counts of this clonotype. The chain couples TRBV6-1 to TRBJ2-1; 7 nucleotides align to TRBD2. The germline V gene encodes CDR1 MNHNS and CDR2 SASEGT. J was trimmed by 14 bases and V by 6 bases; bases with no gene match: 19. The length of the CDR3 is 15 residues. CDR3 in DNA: TGTGCCAGCAGCCCCGGGGGGATAATTGGGAAGGCGGAGTTCTTC. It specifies CASSPGGIIGKAEFF.

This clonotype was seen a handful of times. The CDR3 sequence is CASSGGQGKTQYF. CDR3 sequence (DNA): TGTGCCAGCAGCGGTGGACAGGGGAAGACCCAGTACTTC. The chain uses TRBV7-9 and TRBJ2-5; TRBD1 matches 9 bases. The CDR3 covers 13 residues. Unmatched junction bases numbered 4, after V lost 5 bases and J lost 6 bases. CDR1 SEHNR and CDR2 FQNEAQ come from the germline V gene (reference sequence). The complete variable domain, with remaining parts taken from reference TRBV7-9 and TRBJ2-5, reads DTGVSQNPRHKITKRGQNVTFRCDPISEHNRLYWYRQTLGQGPEFLTYFQNEAQLEKSRLLSDRFSAERPKGSFSTLEIQRTEQGDSAMYLCASSGGQGKTQYFGPGTRLLVL.

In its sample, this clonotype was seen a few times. CDR3 DNA: TGTGCCAGCATCTTAAGAAAACCGGGGAACACTGAAGCTTTCTTT. It is translated as CASILRKPGNTEAFF. The chain combines TRBV4-2 with TRBJ1-1; D unclear. V was trimmed by 7 bases and J by 1 base, leaving 16 bases between them. Germline loops: CDR1 LGHNA, CDR2 YNFKEQ. CDR3 size: 15 residues.

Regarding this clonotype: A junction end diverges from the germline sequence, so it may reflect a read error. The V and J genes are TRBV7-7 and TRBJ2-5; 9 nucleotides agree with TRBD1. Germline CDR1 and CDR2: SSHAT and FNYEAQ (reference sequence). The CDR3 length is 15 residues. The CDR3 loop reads CASSPQTGGQETQYF. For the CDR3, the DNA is TGTGCTAGCAGCCCGCAGACAGGGGGCCAAGAGACCCAGTACTTC.

This CDR3 is CASSPMPSTDTQYF. As DNA, the CDR3 is TGTGCCAGCTCACCAATGCCTAGCACAGATACGCAGTATTTT. The V and J genes are TRBV18 and TRBJ2-3; D is uncertain. Trimming took 2 bases from V and 0 from J, leaving 6 bases between them. The CDR3 runs 14 residues. Germline V gene data show CDR1 as KGHSH and CDR2 as LQKENI.

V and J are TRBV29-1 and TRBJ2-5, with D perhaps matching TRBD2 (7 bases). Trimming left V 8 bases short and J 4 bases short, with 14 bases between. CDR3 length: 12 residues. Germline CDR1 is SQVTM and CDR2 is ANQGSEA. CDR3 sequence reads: CSSGGWRETQYF. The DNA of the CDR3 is TGCAGCTCGGGGGGCTGGAGAGAGACCCAGTACTTC.

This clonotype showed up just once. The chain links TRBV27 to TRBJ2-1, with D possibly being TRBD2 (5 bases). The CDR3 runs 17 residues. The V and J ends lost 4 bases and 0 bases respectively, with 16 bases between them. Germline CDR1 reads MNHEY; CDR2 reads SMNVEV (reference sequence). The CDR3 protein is CASSSDSAGVSYNEQFF. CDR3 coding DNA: TGTGCCAGCAGTTCCGATAGCGCGGGTGTCTCCTACAATGAGCAGTTCTTC.

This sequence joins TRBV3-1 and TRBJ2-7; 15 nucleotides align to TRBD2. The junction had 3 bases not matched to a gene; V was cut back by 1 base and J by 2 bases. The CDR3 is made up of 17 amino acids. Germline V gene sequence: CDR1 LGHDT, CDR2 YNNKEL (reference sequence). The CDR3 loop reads CASSQGGLAGGAYEQYF. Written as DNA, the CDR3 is TGTGCCAGCAGCCAAGGCGGACTAGCGGGAGGGGCCTACGAGCAGTACTTC.

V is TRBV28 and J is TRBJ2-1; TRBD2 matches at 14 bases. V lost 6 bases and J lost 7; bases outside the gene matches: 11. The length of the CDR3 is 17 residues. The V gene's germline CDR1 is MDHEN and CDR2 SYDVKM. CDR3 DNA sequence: TGTGCCAGCAGGCCGGGACTAGCGGGGGCTCCTGGGAATGAGCAGTTCTTC. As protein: CASRPGLAGAPGNEQFF. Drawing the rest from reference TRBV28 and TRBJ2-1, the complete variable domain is DVKVTQSSRYLVKRTGEKVFLECVQDMDHENMFWYRQDPGLGLRLIYFSYDVKMKEKGDIPEGYSVSREKKERFSLILESASTNQTSMYLCASRPGLAGAPGNEQFFGPGTRLTVL.

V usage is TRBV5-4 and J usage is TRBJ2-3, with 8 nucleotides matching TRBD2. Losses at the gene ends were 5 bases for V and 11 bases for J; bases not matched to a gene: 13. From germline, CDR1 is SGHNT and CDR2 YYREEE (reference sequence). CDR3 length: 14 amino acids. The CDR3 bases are TGTGCCAGCAGTTCGGGACTAGAGACCCTTGTGCAGTATTTT. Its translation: CASSSGLETLVQYF.

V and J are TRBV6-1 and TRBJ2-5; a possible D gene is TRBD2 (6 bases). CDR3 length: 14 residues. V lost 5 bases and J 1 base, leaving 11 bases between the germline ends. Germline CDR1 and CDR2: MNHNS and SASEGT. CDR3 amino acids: CASSPTSFQETQYF. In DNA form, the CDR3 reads TGTGCCAGCAGTCCGACTAGTTTCCAAGAGACCCAGTACTTC.

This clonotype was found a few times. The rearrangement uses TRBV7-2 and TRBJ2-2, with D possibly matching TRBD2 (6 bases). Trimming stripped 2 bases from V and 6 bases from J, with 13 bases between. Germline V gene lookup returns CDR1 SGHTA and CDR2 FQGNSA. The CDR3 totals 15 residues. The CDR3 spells CASSLSRETSGELFF. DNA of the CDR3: TGTGCCAGCAGCTTATCACGGGAGACGTCCGGGGAGCTGTTTTTT.

CDR3 residues: CSARRDNEKLFF. The CDR3, as DNA: TGCAGTGCTAGGCGAGATAATGAAAAACTGTTTTTT. The chain joins TRBV20-1 to TRBJ1-4; D gene uncertain. Trimming pared 3 bases from V and 4 bases from J, leaving 6 bases between. This CDR3 is 12 amino acids long. From germline, CDR1 is DFQATT and CDR2 SNEGSKA (reference sequence).

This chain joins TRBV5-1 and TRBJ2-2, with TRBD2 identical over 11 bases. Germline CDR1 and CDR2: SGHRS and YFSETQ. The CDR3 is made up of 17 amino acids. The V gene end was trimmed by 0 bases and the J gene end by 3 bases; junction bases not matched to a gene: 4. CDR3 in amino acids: CASSLELAGVHTGELFF. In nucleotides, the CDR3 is TGCGCCAGCAGCTTGGAACTAGCGGGAGTACACACCGGGGAGCTGTTTTTT.

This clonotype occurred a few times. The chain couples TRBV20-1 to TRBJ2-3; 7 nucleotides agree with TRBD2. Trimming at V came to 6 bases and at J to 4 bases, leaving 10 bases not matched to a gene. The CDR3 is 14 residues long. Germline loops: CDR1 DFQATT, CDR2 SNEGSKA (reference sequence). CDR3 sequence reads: CSAQSGTTSDTQYF. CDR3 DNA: TGCAGTGCGCAGTCCGGGACTACCTCAGATACGCAGTATTTT.

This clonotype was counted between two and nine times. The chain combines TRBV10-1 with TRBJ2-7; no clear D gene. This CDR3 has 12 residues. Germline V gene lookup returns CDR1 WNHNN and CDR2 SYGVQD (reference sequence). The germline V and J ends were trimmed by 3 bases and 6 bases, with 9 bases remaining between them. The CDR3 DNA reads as TGCGCCAGCAGTGAATCCACTTCCGAGCAGTACTTC. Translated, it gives CASSESTSEQYF.

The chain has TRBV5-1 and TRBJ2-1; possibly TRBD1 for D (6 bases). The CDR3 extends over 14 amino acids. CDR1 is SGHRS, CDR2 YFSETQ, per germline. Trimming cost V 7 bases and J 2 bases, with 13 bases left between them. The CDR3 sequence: CASDLGTPYNEQFF. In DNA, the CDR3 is TGCGCCAGCGACCTCGGGACACCCTACAATGAGCAGTTCTTC.

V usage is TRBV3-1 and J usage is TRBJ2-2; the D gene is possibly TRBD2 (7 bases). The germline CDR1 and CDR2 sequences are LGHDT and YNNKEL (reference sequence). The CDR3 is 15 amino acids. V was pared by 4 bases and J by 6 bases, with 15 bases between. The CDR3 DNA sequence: TGTGCCAGCAGCCCAAGGAGGGGGGGTGCCGGGGAGCTGTTTTTT. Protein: CASSPRRGGAGELFF.

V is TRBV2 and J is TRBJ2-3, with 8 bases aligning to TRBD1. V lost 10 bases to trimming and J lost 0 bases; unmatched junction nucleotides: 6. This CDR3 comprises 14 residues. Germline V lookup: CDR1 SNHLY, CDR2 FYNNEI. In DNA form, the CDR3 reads TGTGCCACCCTCAGGGGGCTAAGCACAGATACGCAGTATTTT. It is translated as CATLRGLSTDTQYF.

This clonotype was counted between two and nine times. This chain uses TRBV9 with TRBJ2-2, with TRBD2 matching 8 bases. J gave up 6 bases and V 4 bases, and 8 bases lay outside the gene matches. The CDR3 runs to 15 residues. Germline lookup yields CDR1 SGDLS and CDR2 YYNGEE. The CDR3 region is CASSPRGGRAGELFF. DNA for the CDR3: TGTGCCAGCAGCCCCCGGGGGGGGCGGGCCGGGGAGCTGTTTTTT.

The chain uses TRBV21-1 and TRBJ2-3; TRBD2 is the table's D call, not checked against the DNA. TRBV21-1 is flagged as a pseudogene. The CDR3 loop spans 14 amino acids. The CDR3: CASSEEDRTDTQYF. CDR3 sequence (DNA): TGTGCCAGCAGCGAGGAGGACCGCACAGATACGCAGTATTTT.

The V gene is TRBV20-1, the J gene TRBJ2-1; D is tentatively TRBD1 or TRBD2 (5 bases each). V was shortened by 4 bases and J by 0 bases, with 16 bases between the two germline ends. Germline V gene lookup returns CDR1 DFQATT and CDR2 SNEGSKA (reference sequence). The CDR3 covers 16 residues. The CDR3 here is CSATVRGGSSYNEQFF. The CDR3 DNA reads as TGCAGTGCTACCGTCCGGGGCGGAAGCTCCTACAATGAGCAGTTCTTC.

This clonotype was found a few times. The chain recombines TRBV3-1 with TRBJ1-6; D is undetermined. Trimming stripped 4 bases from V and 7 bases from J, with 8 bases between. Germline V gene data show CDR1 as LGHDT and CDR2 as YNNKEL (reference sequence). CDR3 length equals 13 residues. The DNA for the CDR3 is TGTGCCAGCAGCCCCGGACTGAATTCACCCCTCCACTTT. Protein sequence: CASSPGLNSPLHF.

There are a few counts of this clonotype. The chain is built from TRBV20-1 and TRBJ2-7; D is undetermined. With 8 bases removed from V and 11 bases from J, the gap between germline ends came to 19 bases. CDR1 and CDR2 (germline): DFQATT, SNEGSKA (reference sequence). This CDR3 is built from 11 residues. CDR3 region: CSFAVVGVEYF. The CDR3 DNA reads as TGCAGTTTCGCCGTTGTTGGGGTGGAGTACTTC.